This T cell receptor (beta chain) was found in a study of OX40 agonist ivuxolimab in advanced cancers. The repertoire was sequenced with immunoSEQ multiplex PCR; TCRdb's copy has only in-frame clones and lacks some. The sample contains about 66,000 clones, roughly nine tenths of which appear only once. The germline CDR1 and CDR2 sequences are MNHNS and SASEGT. V lost 6 bases to trimming and J lost 1 base; unmatched junction nucleotides: 2. There are 14 residues in the CDR3. V and J are TRBV6-1 and TRBJ2-3, with 9 bases identical to TRBD1. The clonotype was recovered from an adult with an advanced solid tumor such as melanoma, head and neck, liver or kidney cancer. This material consisted of CD4+ or CD8+ T cells sorted from blood, taken in a trial of the OX40 agonist ivuxolimab. The CDR3 DNA reads as TGTGCCAGCAGGAGGACAGGGGGCACAGATACGCAGTATTTT. As protein: CASRRTGGTDTQYF.